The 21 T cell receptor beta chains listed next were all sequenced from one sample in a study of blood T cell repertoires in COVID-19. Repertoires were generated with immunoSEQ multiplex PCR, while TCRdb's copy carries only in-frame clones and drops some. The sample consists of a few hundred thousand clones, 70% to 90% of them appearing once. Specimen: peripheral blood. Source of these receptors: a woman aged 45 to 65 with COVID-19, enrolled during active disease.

The CDR3: CASSFSRGNIQYF. The CDR3 DNA reads TGTGCCAGCAGTTTTTCCCGGGGGAACATTCAGTACTTC. The V and J genes are TRBV28 and TRBJ2-4; perhaps TRBD2 as D (6 bases). The length of the CDR3 is 13 residues. V lost 3 bases to trimming and J lost 7 bases, with 10 bases between them. The germline gives CDR1 MDHEN, CDR2 SYDVKM.

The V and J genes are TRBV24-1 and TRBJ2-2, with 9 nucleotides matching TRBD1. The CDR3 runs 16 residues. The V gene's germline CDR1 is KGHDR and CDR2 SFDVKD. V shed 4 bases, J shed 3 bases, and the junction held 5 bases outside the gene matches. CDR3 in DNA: TGTGCCACCAGTGACCCGACAGGGGGGGACACCGGGGAGCTGTTTTTT. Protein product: CATSDPTGGDTGELFF.

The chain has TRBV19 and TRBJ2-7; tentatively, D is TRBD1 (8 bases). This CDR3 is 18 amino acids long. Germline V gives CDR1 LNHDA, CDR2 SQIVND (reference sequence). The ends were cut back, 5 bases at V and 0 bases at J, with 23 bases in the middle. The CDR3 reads CASSPPPRGTGVSYEQYF. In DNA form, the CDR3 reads TGTGCCAGTAGTCCCCCCCCGCGGGGGACAGGAGTCTCCTACGAGCAGTACTTC.

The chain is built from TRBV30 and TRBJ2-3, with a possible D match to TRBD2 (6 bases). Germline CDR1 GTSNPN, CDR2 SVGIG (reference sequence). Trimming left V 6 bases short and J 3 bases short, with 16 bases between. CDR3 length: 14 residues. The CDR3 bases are TGTGCCTGTACTTCGTCTGGAGGGACAGATACGCAGTATTTT. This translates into CACTSSGGTDTQYF.

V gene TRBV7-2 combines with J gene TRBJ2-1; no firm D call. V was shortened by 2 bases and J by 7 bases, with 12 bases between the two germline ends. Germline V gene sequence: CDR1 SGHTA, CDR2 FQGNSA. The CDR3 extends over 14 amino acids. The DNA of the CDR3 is TGTGCCAGCAGCTTAAGGCGGTCTAAGAATGAGCAGTTCTTC. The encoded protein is CASSLRRSKNEQFF.

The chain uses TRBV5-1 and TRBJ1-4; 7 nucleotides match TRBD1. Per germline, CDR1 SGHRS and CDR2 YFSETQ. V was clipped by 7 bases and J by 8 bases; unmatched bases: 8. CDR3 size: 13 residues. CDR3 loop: CASGDSPTEKLFF. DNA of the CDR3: TGCGCCAGCGGGGACAGCCCAACAGAAAAACTGTTTTTT.

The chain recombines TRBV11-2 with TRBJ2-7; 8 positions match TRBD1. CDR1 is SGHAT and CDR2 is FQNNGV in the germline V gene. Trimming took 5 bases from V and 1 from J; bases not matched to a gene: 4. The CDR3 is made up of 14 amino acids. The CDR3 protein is CASSENRGSYEQYF. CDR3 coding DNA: TGTGCCAGCAGCGAAAACAGGGGGTCCTACGAGCAGTACTTC.

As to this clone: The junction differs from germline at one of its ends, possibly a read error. CDR3 residues: CASSRAGQGSHEQYF. The CDR3 DNA reads TGTGCCAGCAGTCGCGCGGGGCAGGGCTCCCACGAGCAGTACTTC. The chain couples TRBV7-8 to TRBJ2-7; maybe TRBD2 (6 bases). The CDR3 length is 15 residues. Germline V gives CDR1 SGHVS, CDR2 FQNEAQ. The full variable domain, with the rest looked up from reference TRBV7-8 and TRBJ2-7, is GAGVSQSPRYKVAKRGQDVALRCDPISGHVSLFWYQQALGQGPEFLTYFQNEAQLDKSGLPSDRFFAERPEGSVSTLKIQRTQQEDSAVYLCASSRAGQGSHEQYFGPGTRLTVT.

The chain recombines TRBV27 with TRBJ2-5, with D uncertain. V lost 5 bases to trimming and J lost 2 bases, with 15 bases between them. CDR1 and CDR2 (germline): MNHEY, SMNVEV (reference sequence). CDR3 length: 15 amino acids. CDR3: CASSGLWATQETQYF. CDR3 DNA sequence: TGTGCCAGCAGTGGTTTGTGGGCTACACAAGAGACCCAGTACTTC.

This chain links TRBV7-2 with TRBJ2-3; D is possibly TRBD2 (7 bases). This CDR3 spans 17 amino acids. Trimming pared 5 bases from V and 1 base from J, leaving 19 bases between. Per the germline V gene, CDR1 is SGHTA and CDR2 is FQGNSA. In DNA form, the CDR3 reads TGTGCCAGCAGCACTAGTGGGGGGGCTTTAGGCACAGATACGCAGTATTTT. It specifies CASSTSGGALGTDTQYF.

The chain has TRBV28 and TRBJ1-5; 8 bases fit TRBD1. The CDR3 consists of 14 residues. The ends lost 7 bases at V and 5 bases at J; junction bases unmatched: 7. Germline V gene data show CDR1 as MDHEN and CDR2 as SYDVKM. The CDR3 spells CASNRQGADQPQHF. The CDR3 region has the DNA TGTGCCAGCAACAGGCAGGGGGCCGATCAGCCCCAGCATTTT.

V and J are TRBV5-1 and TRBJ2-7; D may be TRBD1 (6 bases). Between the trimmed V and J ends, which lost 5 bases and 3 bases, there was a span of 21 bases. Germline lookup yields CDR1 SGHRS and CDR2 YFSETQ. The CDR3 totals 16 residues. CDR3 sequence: CASRTGDFSSLYEQYF. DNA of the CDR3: TGCGCCAGCAGGACAGGCGACTTCTCTTCCCTCTACGAGCAGTACTTC. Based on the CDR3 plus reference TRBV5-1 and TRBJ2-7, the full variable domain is KAGVTQTPRYLIKTRGQQVTLSCSPISGHRSVSWYQQTPGQGLQFLFEYFSETQRNKGNFPGRFSGRQFSNSRSEMNVSTLELGDSALYLCASRTGDFSSLYEQYFGPGTRLTVT.

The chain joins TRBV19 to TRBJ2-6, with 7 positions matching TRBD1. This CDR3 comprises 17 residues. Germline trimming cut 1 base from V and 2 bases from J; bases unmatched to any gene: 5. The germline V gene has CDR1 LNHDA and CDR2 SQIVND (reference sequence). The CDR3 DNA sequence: TGTGCCAGTAGTATAGTATCCGGGACAGCTGGGGCCAACGTCCTGACTTTC. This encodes CASSIVSGTAGANVLTF.

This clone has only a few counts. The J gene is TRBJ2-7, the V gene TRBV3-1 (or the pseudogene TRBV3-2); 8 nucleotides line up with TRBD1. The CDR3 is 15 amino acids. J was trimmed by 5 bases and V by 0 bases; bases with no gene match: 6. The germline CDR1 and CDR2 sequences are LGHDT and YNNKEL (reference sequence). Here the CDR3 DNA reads TGTGCCAGCAGCCAAGACAGGACAGGGTTCGACGAGCAGTACTTC. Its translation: CASSQDRTGFDEQYF.

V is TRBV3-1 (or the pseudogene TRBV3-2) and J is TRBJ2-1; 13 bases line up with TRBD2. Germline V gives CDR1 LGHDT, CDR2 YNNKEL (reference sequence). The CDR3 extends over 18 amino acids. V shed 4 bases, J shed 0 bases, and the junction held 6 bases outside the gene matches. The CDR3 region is CASSLGLAGSSSYNEQFF. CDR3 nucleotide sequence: TGTGCCAGCAGCCTGGGACTAGCGGGAAGTAGCTCCTACAATGAGCAGTTCTTC.

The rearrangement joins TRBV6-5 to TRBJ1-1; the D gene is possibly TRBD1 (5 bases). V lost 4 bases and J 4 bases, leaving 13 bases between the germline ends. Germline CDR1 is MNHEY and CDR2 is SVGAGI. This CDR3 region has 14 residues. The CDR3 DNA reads TGTGCCAGCAGTTTTTCAGGCGGGGGCACTGAAGCTTTCTTT. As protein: CASSFSGGGTEAFF.

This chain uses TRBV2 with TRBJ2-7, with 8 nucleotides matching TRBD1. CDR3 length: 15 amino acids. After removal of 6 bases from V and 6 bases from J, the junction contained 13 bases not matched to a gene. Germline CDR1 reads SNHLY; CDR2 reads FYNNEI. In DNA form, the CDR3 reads TGTGCCAGCAGAGCCACCCGGGACAGGCGGGCCGAGCAGTACTTC. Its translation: CASRATRDRRAEQYF.

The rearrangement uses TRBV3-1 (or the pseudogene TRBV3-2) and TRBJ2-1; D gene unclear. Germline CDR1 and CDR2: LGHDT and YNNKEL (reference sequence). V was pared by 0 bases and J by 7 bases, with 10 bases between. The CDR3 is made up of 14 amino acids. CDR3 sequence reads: CASSQDTRSNEQFF. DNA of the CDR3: TGTGCCAGCAGCCAAGATACGAGATCGAATGAGCAGTTCTTC.

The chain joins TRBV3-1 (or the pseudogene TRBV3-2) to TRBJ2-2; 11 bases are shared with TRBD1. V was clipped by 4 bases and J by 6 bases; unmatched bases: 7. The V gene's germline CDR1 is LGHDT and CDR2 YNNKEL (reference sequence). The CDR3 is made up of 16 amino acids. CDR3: CASSPGTGGNSGELFF. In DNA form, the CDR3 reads TGTGCCAGCAGCCCCGGGACAGGGGGGAATTCCGGGGAGCTGTTTTTT.

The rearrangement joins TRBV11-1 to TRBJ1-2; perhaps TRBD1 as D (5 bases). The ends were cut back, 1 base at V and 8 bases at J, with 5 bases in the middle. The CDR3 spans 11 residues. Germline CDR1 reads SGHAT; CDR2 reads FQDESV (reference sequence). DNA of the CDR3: TGTGCCAGCAGCTTAGGGGGCGGCTACACCTTC. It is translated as CASSLGGGYTF.

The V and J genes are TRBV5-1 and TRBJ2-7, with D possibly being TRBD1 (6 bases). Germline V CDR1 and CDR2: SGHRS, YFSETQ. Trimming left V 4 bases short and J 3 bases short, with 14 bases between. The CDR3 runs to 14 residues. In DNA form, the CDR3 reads TGCGCCAGCAGCCCCAGGACAGAAGTCTACGAGCAGTACTTC. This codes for CASSPRTEVYEQYF.